Listed here are 30 T cell receptor beta chains from one sample, sequenced in a study of Graves' ophthalmopathy and Graves' hyperthyroidism. Amplification from RNA transcripts yielded the TCR beta CDR3 regions. In the first round, RT-PCR was carried out with HTBI primers, and a multiplex PCR formed the second round. TCRdb reprocessed the multiplex PCR reads via MiXCR and lists one record per CDR3 protein. The sample consists of more than 300,000 distinct CDR3 sequences, roughly 17% of them appearing once. Sequencing was done on a sample of peripheral blood. The source of these receptors is an adult woman with stable Graves' hyperthyroidism.

This clonotype was seen ten or more times. The chain couples TRBV6-2 or TRBV6-3 to TRBJ2-7; TRBD2 matches 8 bases. V lost 5 bases to trimming and J lost 4 bases; unmatched junction nucleotides: 13. This CDR3 is built from 16 residues. Germline assignment: CDR1 MNHEY and CDR2 SVGEGT. The CDR3 nucleotides are TGTGCCAGCAGTCGCTCAGCGGGAGCCGCGTCTTACGAGCAGTACTTC. As protein: CASSRSAGAASYEQYF.

This chain joins TRBV6-5 and TRBJ1-1; D unresolved. Germline CDR1 is MNHEY and CDR2 is SVGAGI. The CDR3 is made up of 15 amino acids. Trimming left V 0 bases short and J 3 bases short, with 11 bases between. DNA of the CDR3: TGTGCCAGCAGTTACTCGAGGGTAGGAGACACTGAAGCTTTCTTT. Encoded protein: CASSYSRVGDTEAFF.

The chain employs TRBV12-3 or TRBV12-4 and TRBJ1-1; 7 bases align to TRBD1. This CDR3 comprises 14 residues. V lost 4 bases, J lost 5 bases, and 7 bases stayed unmatched. The CDR3 sequence is CASSYKGASTEAFF. CDR3 sequence (DNA): TGTGCCAGCAGTTATAAGGGGGCGAGTACTGAAGCTTTCTTT.

The chain carries TRBV20-1 and TRBJ2-5; no clear D gene. CDR1 is DFQATT and CDR2 is SNEGSKA in the germline V gene (reference sequence). The CDR3 has 12 amino acids. The V and J ends lost 5 bases and 2 bases respectively, with 9 bases between them. CDR3 region: CSASMTQETQYF. The CDR3 DNA sequence: TGCAGTGCTTCGATGACACAAGAGACCCAGTACTTC.

Ten or more counts support this clonotype. This chain links TRBV6-2 or TRBV6-3 with TRBJ1-5; no definite D call. The length of the CDR3 is 15 residues. Germline CDR1 reads MNHEY; CDR2 reads SVGEGT. V lost 5 bases and J 4 bases, leaving 15 bases between the germline ends. The CDR3 nucleotides are TGTGCCAGCAGTCCCGGCCCTACTCGGAATCAGCCCCAGCATTTT. Translation: CASSPGPTRNQPQHF.

This clonotype was detected ten times or more. This chain uses TRBV30 with TRBJ1-2; D is uncertain. CDR1 is GTSNPN, CDR2 SVGIG, per germline (reference sequence). The V end was cut by 0 bases, the J end by 3 bases, with 11 bases between. This CDR3 has 14 residues. The CDR3 region has the DNA TGTGCCTGGAGTGTACGGCTGGACCACTATGGCTACACCTTC. This codes for CAWSVRLDHYGYTF.

This clonotype was recorded many times. This chain joins TRBV15 and TRBJ1-1; D remains unclear. CDR3 length: 15 residues. The ends were cut back, 3 bases at V and 1 base at J, with 12 bases in the middle. Germline loops: CDR1 LNHNV, CDR2 YYDKDF (reference sequence). The CDR3 is CATSSPREWNTEAFF. The CDR3 bases are TGTGCCACCAGCAGCCCCAGAGAATGGAACACTGAAGCTTTCTTT. Full variable domain (remainder filled in from reference TRBV15 and TRBJ1-1): DAMVIQNPRYQVTQFGKPVTLSCSQTLNHNVMYWYQQKSSQAPKLLFHYYDKDFNNEADTPDNFQSRRPNTSFCFLDIRSPGLGDTAMYLCATSSPREWNTEAFFGQGTRLTVV.

This clonotype was seen many times. The chain joins TRBV6-1 to TRBJ2-2, with D unresolved. The germline gives CDR1 MNHNS, CDR2 SASEGT. Between the trimmed V and J ends, which lost 5 bases and 1 base, there was a span of 11 bases. This CDR3 has 15 residues. Here the CDR3 reads CASSPNPLNTGELFF. The CDR3 region has the DNA TGTGCCAGCAGTCCCAACCCCCTGAACACCGGGGAGCTGTTTTTT.

This clonotype showed up many times. J is TRBJ1-1 and V is TRBV6-4, with D possibly being TRBD1 (5 bases). The CDR3 extends over 13 amino acids. V gave up 2 bases and J gave up 4 bases, with 8 bases separating them. Germline CDR1 and CDR2: MRHNA and SNTAGT. In DNA form, the CDR3 reads TGTGCCAGCAGTGACGGGGGGTTCACTGAAGCTTTCTTT. Translating it yields CASSDGGFTEAFF.

The gene calls are TRBV18 and TRBJ2-7; D is tentatively TRBD1 or TRBD2 (5 bases each). The CDR3 sequence is 12 residues long. V lost 5 bases, J lost 7 bases, and 12 bases lay in between. Germline loops: CDR1 KGHSH, CDR2 LQKENI. CDR3 sequence (DNA): TGTGCCAGCTCAAGGGACCTGGGGGAGCAGTACTTC. Encoded protein: CASSRDLGEQYF. Variable domain in full (rest from reference TRBV18 and TRBJ2-7): NAGVMQNPRHLVRRRGQEARLRCSPMKGHSHVYWYRQLPEEGLKFMVYLQKENIIDESGMPKERFSAEFPKEGPSILRIQQVVRGDSAAYFCASSRDLGEQYFGPGTRLTVT.

This clonotype showed up many times. This rearrangement joins TRBV25-1 to TRBJ1-1; possible D gene TRBD1, 5 bases. V was trimmed by 3 bases and J by 3 bases, leaving 14 bases between them. Germline CDR1 MGHDK, CDR2 SYGVNS. The length of the CDR3 is 15 residues. CDR3 sequence: CASSEGYGGYTEAFF. CDR3 nucleotides: TGTGCCAGCAGTGAGGGGTACGGGGGGTACACTGAAGCTTTCTTT.

This clonotype was recorded at least ten times. The genes are TRBV12-3 or TRBV12-4 and TRBJ1-5; 10 bases agree with TRBD1. The V and J ends lost 6 bases and 4 bases, in that order; junction bases with no gene match: 3. The CDR3 is 14 residues long. CDR3 DNA sequence: TGTGCCAGCAGCATGGACAGGGGGAATCAGCCCCAGCATTTT. Translated, it gives CASSMDRGNQPQHF.

This clonotype was seen ten or more times. The V and J genes are TRBV7-9 and TRBJ2-7, with TRBD1 matching 10 bases. The CDR3 spans 14 residues. Looked up from germline, CDR1 is SEHNR and CDR2 is FQNEAQ (reference sequence). J lost 7 bases, V lost 5 bases, and 8 bases had no gene match. The CDR3 DNA reads as TGTGCCAGCAGCCTTCGACAGGGGGCGGGGGAGCAGTACTTC. It is translated as CASSLRQGAGEQYF.

This clonotype showed up many times. CDR3 protein: CSASEDRGLSYGYTF. The CDR3 DNA is TGCAGTGCTAGTGAAGACAGGGGGCTCAGCTATGGCTACACCTTC. V is TRBV20-1 and J is TRBJ1-2, with TRBD1 identical over 10 bases. The V and J ends lost 3 bases and 4 bases, in that order; junction bases with no gene match: 8. This CDR3 has 15 residues. Germline CDR1 is DFQATT and CDR2 is SNEGSKA (reference sequence).

This clonotype was seen at least ten times. V usage is TRBV29-1 and J usage is TRBJ2-5; D may be TRBD2 (6 bases). The CDR3 has 13 residues. Trimming took off 3 bases at V and 9 bases at J, with 17 bases between the two ends. The V gene's germline CDR1 is SQVTM and CDR2 ANQGSEA. The CDR3 DNA is TGCAGCGTTGATACCGGGACTTGGCAGGCCCAGTACTTC. Protein sequence: CSVDTGTWQAQYF.

This clonotype has ten or more counts. The chain uses TRBV28 and TRBJ1-1, with D possibly TRBD1 on 5 matching bases. From germline, CDR1 is MDHEN and CDR2 SYDVKM. The germline V and J ends were trimmed by 5 bases and 4 bases, with 17 bases remaining between them. CDR3 size: 15 residues. Written as DNA, the CDR3 is TGTGCCAGCAGTATAGGGACCTCCCGCGGCACTGAAGCTTTCTTT. As protein: CASSIGTSRGTEAFF. The complete variable domain, with remaining parts taken from reference TRBV28 and TRBJ1-1, reads DVKVTQSSRYLVKRTGEKVFLECVQDMDHENMFWYRQDPGLGLRLIYFSYDVKMKEKGDIPEGYSVSREKKERFSLILESASTNQTSMYLCASSIGTSRGTEAFFGQGTRLTVV.

This clonotype showed up many times. The DNA of the CDR3 is TGTGCCAGCAGTGAAGCGCCCTCCCACCAAGAGACCCAGTACTTC. This gives the protein CASSEAPSHQETQYF. The chain has TRBV6-1 and TRBJ2-5, with D hard to call. CDR1 MNHNS and CDR2 SASEGT come from the germline V gene. This CDR3 is built from 15 residues. V was cut by 0 bases and J by 0 bases, with 8 bases left in between.

V is TRBV6-1 and J is TRBJ2-2; D might be TRBD2 (5 bases). Per germline, CDR1 MNHNS and CDR2 SASEGT. Trimming took off 6 bases at V and 4 bases at J, with 12 bases between the two ends. This CDR3 has 14 amino acids. CDR3 sequence (DNA): TGTGCCAGCAGGGCCCCAGGACTCACCGGGGAGCTGTTTTTT. The encoded protein is CASRAPGLTGELFF.

With respect to this clonotype: One junction end does not reproduce the germline sequence, and a read error may be involved. V usage is TRBV6-1 and J usage is TRBJ2-7; 7 nucleotides align to TRBD2. This CDR3 region has 14 residues. Germline V gene data show CDR1 as MNHNS and CDR2 as SASEGT. CDR3 region: CPSSPGRVGYEQYF. The CDR3 bases are TGTCCCAGCAGCCCGGGGAGGGTTGGCTACGAGCAGTACTTC.

With regard to this clonotype: This may come from a read error, since a much larger clone is one base off. In this CDR3 the conserved last residue, phenylalanine or tryptophan, is missing, so a read error is likely. The chain links TRBV5-1 to TRBJ2-2; D might be TRBD1 (5 bases). V was trimmed by 3 bases and J by 0 bases, leaving 6 bases between them. Germline V lookup: CDR1 SGHRS, CDR2 YFSETQ. The CDR3 length is 14 residues. The CDR3: CASSSTANTGELFV. CDR3 coding DNA: TGCGCCAGCAGCTCGACAGCGAACACCGGGGAGCTGTTTGTT.

CDR3 in DNA: TGCGCCACCCTCACTTCGTGGGGGGCGCATCAGCCCCAGCATTTT. Translating gives CATLTSWGAHQPQHF. V and J are TRBV10-1 and TRBJ1-5; a weak D match, TRBD1 (6 bases). The germline gives CDR1 WNHNN, CDR2 SYGVQD (reference sequence). The CDR3 loop spans 15 amino acids. V lost 10 bases and J lost 5, with 21 bases in between.

The V call is TRBV7-9, the J call TRBJ2-7, with D uncertain. The germline gives CDR1 SEHNR, CDR2 FQNEAQ (reference sequence). V dropped 7 bases and J dropped 1 base, with 17 bases sitting between them. The CDR3 loop spans 15 amino acids. The CDR3 loop reads CASTNPAGGSYEQYF. In nucleotides, the CDR3 is TGTGCCAGCACCAACCCCGCCGGTGGGTCCTACGAGCAGTACTTC.

For this clonotype: This is likely a read error, given that the CDR3 carries no conserved phenylalanine or tryptophan at its end. J is TRBJ1-2 and V is TRBV7-9, with D uncertain. The germline CDR1 and CDR2 sequences are SEHNR and FQNEAQ (reference sequence). Deletions cut 5 bases from V and 1 base from J, with 5 bases between. CDR3 length equals 12 residues. The CDR3 DNA is TGTGCCAGCAGCCCGGGTAACTATGGCTACACCTTA. Its translation is CASSPGNYGYTL.

This clonotype has ten or more counts. V and J are TRBV28 and TRBJ1-2; 7 bases line up with TRBD1. The CDR3 totals 14 residues. From germline, CDR1 is MDHEN and CDR2 SYDVKM. The ends lost 6 bases at V and 2 bases at J; junction bases unmatched: 6. The DNA for the CDR3 is TGTGCCAGCAGGGGGGACAGCAAAAACTATGGCTACACCTTC. Its translation is CASRGDSKNYGYTF.

This clonotype came up many times. The chain uses TRBV18 and TRBJ1-2; D remains unclear. The V and J ends lost 1 base and 8 bases respectively, with 11 bases between them. CDR1 is KGHSH, CDR2 LQKENI, per germline. The CDR3 is made up of 13 amino acids. CDR3 sequence: CASSPRVEEGYTF. CDR3 nucleotide sequence: TGTGCCAGCTCACCACGGGTCGAGGAGGGCTACACCTTC.

Many counts were recorded for this clonotype. This sequence joins TRBV11-2 and TRBJ1-1, with 8 bases matching TRBD1. This CDR3 contains 15 residues. V was clipped by 4 bases and J by 0 bases; unmatched bases: 4. Germline lookup yields CDR1 SGHAT and CDR2 FQNNGV. The CDR3 sequence: CASSSRTGLNTEAFF. DNA of the CDR3: TGTGCCAGCAGCTCCCGGACAGGGCTGAACACTGAAGCTTTCTTT.

The chain combines TRBV2 with TRBJ1-5; D remains ambiguous. The CDR3 is made up of 13 amino acids. V dropped 4 bases and J dropped 4 bases, with 8 bases sitting between them. The V gene's germline CDR1 is SNHLY and CDR2 FYNNEI. CDR3 loop: CASSVSLNQPQHF. In nucleotides, the CDR3 is TGTGCCAGCAGTGTATCACTTAATCAGCCCCAGCATTTT.

At least ten counts were recorded for this clonotype. The chain joins TRBV7-9 to TRBJ2-7; D uncertain. From germline, CDR1 is SEHNR and CDR2 FQNEAQ (reference sequence). Trimming removed 1 base from V and 1 base from J, with 11 bases in between. CDR3 length: 15 amino acids. Here the CDR3 reads CASSLGDSTSYEQYF. The CDR3 DNA sequence: TGTGCCAGCAGCTTAGGCGATTCAACTTCCTACGAGCAGTACTTC.

This clonotype was observed many times. The gene calls are TRBV6-5 and TRBJ1-3; the D is unclear. Germline lookup yields CDR1 MNHEY and CDR2 SVGAGI. CDR3 length: 16 amino acids. The V gene lost 0 bases and the J gene lost 0 bases, with 9 bases spanning the gap. The chain's CDR3 is CASSYSGSHSGNTIYF. The DNA for the CDR3 is TGTGCCAGCAGTTACTCCGGCAGCCACTCTGGAAACACCATATATTTT.

This clonotype was found many times. The chain recombines TRBV20-1 with TRBJ2-7; 16 bases line up with TRBD2. V dropped 5 bases and J dropped 0; count of bases not matched to a gene: 4. CDR3 length: 16 amino acids. Germline-derived CDR1 and CDR2 are DFQATT and SNEGSKA (reference sequence). The CDR3 coding sequence is TGCAGTGCTTCCGGGACTAGCGGGAGGGGCTCCTACGAGCAGTACTTC. It codes for CSASGTSGRGSYEQYF.